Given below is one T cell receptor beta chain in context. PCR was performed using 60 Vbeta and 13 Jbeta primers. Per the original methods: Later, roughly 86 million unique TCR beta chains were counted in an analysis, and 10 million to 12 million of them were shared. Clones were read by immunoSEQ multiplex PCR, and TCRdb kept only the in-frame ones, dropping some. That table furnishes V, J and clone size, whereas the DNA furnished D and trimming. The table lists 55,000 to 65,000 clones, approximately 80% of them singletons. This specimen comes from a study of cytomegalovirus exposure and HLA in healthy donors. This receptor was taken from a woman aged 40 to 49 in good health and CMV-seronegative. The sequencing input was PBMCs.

The CDR3 here is CSVEGGVRGHAFF. The CDR3 bases are TGCAGCGTTGAAGGGGGTGTCAGGGGGCACGCTTTCTTT. This rearrangement joins TRBV29-1 to TRBJ1-1, with TRBD1 identical over 8 bases. The CDR3 has 13 amino acids. V trimming: 1 base; J trimming: 11 bases; junction bases outside the gene matches: 9. The V gene's germline CDR1 is SQVTM and CDR2 ANQGSEA.